This TCR beta chain was retrieved from a study of T cell responses to AZD1222 COVID-19 vaccine. About the research overall: Pooling of second doses given at about 4 or about 12 weeks was done.

The CDR3 contains 16 residues. Deletions cut 6 bases from V and 7 bases from J, with 22 bases between. Germline CDR1 reads MDHEN; CDR2 reads SYDVKM. As to this clone: What it recognizes is unknown.

Overall study findings and caveats: Spike-specific TCR breadth and depth went up after people got two AZD1222 doses. Only a handful of individuals given AZD1222 were seropositive at baseline.

Some clones are missing from TCRdb's copy, which holds only in-frame ones; the method was immunoSEQ multiplex PCR. Of about 170,000 clones detected, 80% to 90% appear once; the ten largest clones hold 6.9%. This TCR came from an adult in good health. This rearrangement joins TRBV28 to TRBJ1-5; maybe TRBD1 (6 bases). Sequenced material: peripheral blood, taken on day 0 of AZD1222 vaccination. This chain's CDR3 is CASSPSGRGGDQPQHF. DNA of the CDR3: TGTGCCAGCAGCCCTAGCGGAAGGGGGGGGGACCAGCCCCAGCATTTT.